The clone carrying this T cell receptor beta chain was counted many times. The entry originates in a study of blood T cell repertoires in COVID-19. Repertoires were generated with immunoSEQ multiplex PCR, while TCRdb's copy carries only in-frame clones and drops some. The sample has about 220,000 clones; about 84% are singletons. Germline CDR1 is MNHNY and CDR2 is SVGAGI (reference sequence). The CDR3 extends over 12 amino acids. The ends were cut back, 8 bases at V and 0 bases at J, with 5 bases in the middle. The sequence came from a human donor in a cohort sampled during active COVID-19. Sequenced material: peripheral blood. This rearrangement joins TRBV6-6 to TRBJ1-5; D uncertain. The CDR3 DNA reads TGTGCCAGCCAGAATAGCAATCAGCCCCAGCATTTT. This gives the protein CASQNSNQPQHF.